The TCR beta chain under discussion was sequenced for a study of cytomegalovirus exposure and HLA in healthy donors. On this clone itself: Its antigen is not known.

With V trimmed by 5 bases and J by 6 bases, 5 bases remained unmatched. CDR1 SEHNR and CDR2 FQNEAQ come from the germline V gene (reference sequence). The CDR3 contains 13 residues. Study results and caveats: The investigators catalogued some 150 TCR beta chains as cytomegalovirus-associated.

13 Jbeta primers and 60 Vbeta primers were used for the PCR. The protocol was immunoSEQ multiplex PCR, while the TCRdb copy is restricted to in-frame clones and leaves out a portion. The data contain 150,000 or so clones, 77% of them singletons. Sequencing was performed on PBMCs. V usage is TRBV7-9 and J usage is TRBJ1-2; the match to TRBD1 covers 8 bases. The sequence was obtained from a woman aged 25 to 39 in good health and CMV-seronegative. The CDR3 sequence: CASSVDREHGYTF. In nucleotides, the CDR3 is TGTGCCAGCAGCGTGGACAGGGAGCATGGCTACACCTTC. The whole variable domain, remainder taken from reference TRBV7-9 and TRBJ1-2, is DTGVSQNPRHKITKRGQNVTFRCDPISEHNRLYWYRQTLGQGPEFLTYFQNEAQLEKSRLLSDRFSAERPKGSFSTLEIQRTEQGDSAMYLCASSVDREHGYTFGSGTRLTVV.